The entry that follows covers one T cell receptor (beta chain) sequence. Sequencing was performed with immunoSEQ multiplex PCR; in TCRdb, only in-frame clones are kept and a portion is missing. The profile shows 150,000 or so clones, 70% to 90% of them singletons. The data are from a study of blood T cell repertoires in COVID-19. Study summary: There were acute and convalescent COVID-19 samples, and they came from the United States, Italy and Spain. T cells, B-cell-depleted T cells, or PBMCs supplied cDNA or gDNA.

Sequenced: peripheral blood. The clonotype was recovered from a human donor in a cohort sampled during active COVID-19.

The CDR3 DNA reads as TGTGCCACCAGTGATACTCAGGGGGAGGATACGCAGTATTTT. Residues: CATSDTQGEDTQYF. The J gene is TRBJ2-3, the V gene TRBV24-1, with TRBD1 matching over 7 bases. This CDR3 is built from 14 residues. Germline V gene sequence: CDR1 KGHDR, CDR2 SFDVKD. With 3 bases clipped from V and 6 bases from J, the junction kept 5 bases outside the gene matches.